This TCR beta chain emerged from a study of blood T cell repertoires in COVID-19. Study-level background: COVID-19 samples from acute and convalescent phases originated in the United States, Italy and Spain. Sources were T cells, B-cell-depleted T cells, or PBMCs; the material itself was cDNA or gDNA.

Original processing methods: Scientists estimated how many nucleated cells there were by amplifying reference gene primers. TCRdb's copy holds only in-frame clones and misses some; the assay was immunoSEQ multiplex PCR. V and J calls and clone size come straight from that table; D and trimming were deduced from the DNA. The sample lists just over 65,000 clones; about 90% were seen once. J lost 1 base, V lost 4 bases, and 3 bases had no gene match. Germline V gene data show CDR1 as MDHEN and CDR2 as SYDVKM. The CDR3 is made up of 15 amino acids. Sequenced input: peripheral blood. The clonotype originates from a man in his 60s with acute or convalescent COVID-19. This chain joins TRBV28 and TRBJ1-1; TRBD1 agrees at 10 bases. Written as DNA, the CDR3 is TGTGCCAGCAGTTGGGACAGGGGTCCGAACACTGAAGCTTTCTTT. This sequence encodes CASSWDRGPNTEAFF.